These 21 T cell receptor beta chains were all obtained from the same sample, sequenced in a study of T cell repertoires in cytomegalovirus infection. From the reads, TCRdb called clonotypes with MiXCR, one entry per CDR3 protein. The sample consists of around 320,000 distinct CDR3 sequences, 8% to 10% of them appearing once. The sequenced sample consisted of PBMCs. Source of these receptors: a human donor in good health (CMV status not recorded). Some clones in this sample may be carry-over from other donors' samples.

At least ten counts were recorded for this clonotype. V and J are TRBV28 and TRBJ1-5; D might be TRBD1 (6 bases). V was trimmed by 5 bases and J by 0 bases, leaving 11 bases between them. The V gene's germline CDR1 is MDHEN and CDR2 SYDVKM. The CDR3 is 15 residues long. DNA for the CDR3: TGTGCCAGCAGTCCCCCGGGGGCTAGCAATCAGCCCCAGCATTTT. Protein: CASSPPGASNQPQHF.

This clonotype appeared many times. The chain is built from TRBV7-3 and TRBJ2-1; 15 bases match TRBD2. J was trimmed by 6 bases and V by 4 bases; bases with no gene match: 7. The CDR3 extends over 17 amino acids. Germline V gene lookup returns CDR1 SGHTA and CDR2 FQGTGA. The CDR3 spells CASSSHRTSGGANEQFF. DNA of the CDR3: TGTGCCAGCAGCTCCCACCGGACTAGCGGGGGGGCCAATGAGCAGTTCTTC.

This chain connects TRBV12-3 or TRBV12-4 to TRBJ2-4, with D possibly TRBD2 on 7 matching bases. CDR3 length: 12 residues. Trimming removed 7 bases from V and 8 bases from J, with 12 bases in between. The CDR3 protein is CASKRGGDIQYF. In DNA, the CDR3 is TGTGCCAGCAAACGAGGGGGGGACATTCAGTACTTC.

This clonotype has a count of ten or more. The genes are TRBV7-2 and TRBJ2-3, with D possibly TRBD1 on 5 matching bases. CDR1 and CDR2 from the germline V gene are SGHTA and FQGNSA. With 5 bases removed from V and 3 bases from J, the gap between germline ends came to 12 bases. The CDR3 totals 14 residues. CDR3 sequence: CASSMGPLTDTQYF. CDR3 bases: TGTGCCAGCAGCATGGGGCCTTTAACAGATACGCAGTATTTT.

This clonotype was counted between two and nine times. DNA of the CDR3: TGTGCCAGCAGTTACGGGACGGACGTACGGGGTGGCTACACCTTC. Its translation is CASSYGTDVRGGYTF. This chain joins TRBV6-1 and TRBJ1-2; maybe TRBD1 (5 bases). The CDR3 sequence is 15 residues long. Germline values: CDR1 MNHNS, CDR2 SASEGT. The ends were cut back, 5 bases at V and 7 bases at J, with 20 bases in the middle.

This clonotype was seen more than once but under ten times. The chain uses TRBV10-3 and TRBJ2-1; 9 bases line up with TRBD1. CDR1 is ENHRY, CDR2 SYGVKD, per germline. V lost 5 bases and J lost 7; bases outside the gene matches: 15. The CDR3 contains 17 residues. CDR3 loop: CAISTTSGTGKLNEQFF. CDR3 nucleotide sequence: TGTGCCATCAGTACCACCTCCGGGACAGGGAAATTGAATGAGCAGTTCTTC.

This clonotype appeared a few times. The rearrangement uses TRBV30 and TRBJ2-7; a possible D gene is TRBD1 (6 bases). CDR1 is GTSNPN and CDR2 is SVGIG in the germline V gene (reference sequence). The CDR3 totals 12 residues. The V and J ends lost 5 bases and 3 bases respectively, with 11 bases between them. CDR3 DNA sequence: TGTGCCTGGGGGACAAGGATCTACGAGCAGTACTTC. This sequence encodes CAWGTRIYEQYF.

This clonotype was observed a handful of times. This rearrangement joins TRBV12-3 or TRBV12-4 to TRBJ2-1; either TRBD1 or TRBD2 may supply D (5 bases each). The CDR3 has 17 residues. V gave up 5 bases and J gave up 3 bases, with 20 bases separating them. The CDR3 loop is CASSPQRGVGNYNEQFF. CDR3 nucleotides: TGTGCCAGCAGTCCCCAACGAGGGGTCGGGAACTACAATGAGCAGTTCTTC.

V and J are TRBV7-2 and TRBJ2-3; D is ambiguous. This CDR3 region has 15 residues. CDR1 is SGHTA and CDR2 is FQGNSA in the germline V gene. Trimming removed 1 base at V and 0 bases at J, with 8 bases between. The CDR3 sequence is CASSLDRLSTDTQYF. DNA for the CDR3: TGTGCCAGCAGCTTAGACCGGCTTAGCACAGATACGCAGTATTTT.

The gene calls are TRBV30 and TRBJ1-4, with a tentative D call TRBD1 (5 bases). The CDR3 length is 13 residues. CDR1 is GTSNPN, CDR2 SVGIG, per germline (reference sequence). Trimming cost V 3 bases and J 5 bases, with 10 bases left between them. For the CDR3, the DNA is TGTGCCTGGAGGTCGGGACCAAATGAAAAACTGTTTTTT. It encodes CAWRSGPNEKLFF. The full variable domain, rest sourced from reference TRBV30 and TRBJ1-4, is SQTIHQWPATLVQPVGSPLSLECTVEGTSNPNLYWYRQAAGRGLQLLFYSVGIGQISSEVPQNLSASRPQDRQFILSSKKLLLSDSGFYLCAWRSGPNEKLFFGSGTQLSVL.

This clonotype was observed a handful of times. This sequence joins TRBV28 and TRBJ1-2; no clear D gene. Germline-derived CDR1 and CDR2 are MDHEN and SYDVKM. The CDR3 loop spans 12 amino acids. The V and J ends lost 6 bases and 2 bases respectively, with 7 bases between them. The CDR3 coding sequence is TGTGCCAGCAGAGAAGACAACTATGGCTACACCTTC. It translates to CASREDNYGYTF.

This clonotype turned up a few times. V is TRBV6-6 and J is TRBJ2-7, with 14 bases lining up with TRBD2. Germline lookup yields CDR1 MNHNY and CDR2 SVGAGI (reference sequence). Trimming removed 6 bases from V and 2 bases from J; junction bases left unmatched: 9. The CDR3 length is 17 residues. CDR3 sequence: CASSPPGLAGAPYEQYF. The CDR3 DNA reads as TGTGCCAGCAGCCCCCCGGGACTAGCGGGAGCCCCCTACGAGCAGTACTTC.

V gene TRBV5-5 combines with J gene TRBJ1-5; D gene ambiguous. This CDR3 has 15 amino acids. Trimming removed 4 bases at V and 1 base at J, with 12 bases between. CDR1 is SGHKS, CDR2 YYEKEE, per germline (reference sequence). CDR3 bases: TGTGCCAGCAGCCCGGCCGCCATAAGCAATCAGCCCCAGCATTTT. This gives the protein CASSPAAISNQPQHF. Drawing the rest from reference TRBV5-5 and TRBJ1-5, the complete variable domain is DAGVTQSPTHLIKTRGQQVTLRCSPISGHKSVSWYQQVLGQGPQFIFQYYEKEERGRGNFPDRFSARQFPNYSSELNVNALLLGDSALYLCASSPAAISNQPQHFGDGTRLSIL.

This clonotype was seen at least ten times. The chain combines TRBV4-3 with TRBJ2-3; D is unclear. CDR1 is LGHNA, CDR2 YSLEER, per germline. The CDR3 consists of 16 residues. Trimming removed 3 bases at V and 6 bases at J, with 19 bases between. The CDR3 protein is CASSQEVANQFDTQYF. The CDR3 bases are TGCGCCAGCAGCCAGGAAGTAGCCAATCAATTCGATACGCAGTATTTT.

The genes are TRBV11-2 and TRBJ1-1; perhaps TRBD1 as D (5 bases). V shed 5 bases and J shed 1 base, with 17 bases lying between them. The CDR3 runs to 16 residues. The germline V gene has CDR1 SGHAT and CDR2 FQNNGV. As DNA, the CDR3 is TGTGCCAGCAGCCGGCCCATGGGGCGCCCGAACACTGAAGCTTTCTTT. This translates into CASSRPMGRPNTEAFF.

The J gene is TRBJ1-5, the V gene TRBV28, with D perhaps TRBD1 (6 bases). CDR3 length: 14 residues. Germline V CDR1 and CDR2: MDHEN, SYDVKM. V was clipped by 5 bases and J by 2 bases, with 10 bases between them. This chain's CDR3 is CASSIQGGNQPQHF. The CDR3 coding sequence is TGTGCCAGCAGTATACAGGGTGGCAATCAGCCCCAGCATTTT.

This clonotype came up a few times. This sequence joins TRBV27 and TRBJ2-7; D is perhaps TRBD1 (6 bases). Trimming removed 2 bases at V and 5 bases at J, with 13 bases between. The CDR3 totals 14 residues. Germline CDR1 is MNHEY and CDR2 is SMNVEV (reference sequence). As DNA, the CDR3 is TGTGCCAGCAGTTTACAGGGGATGGCCGACGAGCAGTACTTC. It yields the protein CASSLQGMADEQYF.

This clonotype was counted ten times or more. The V gene is TRBV27, the J gene TRBJ2-6; D is possibly TRBD1 (6 bases). Deletions cut 8 bases from V and 2 bases from J, with 10 bases between. CDR1 and CDR2 (germline): MNHEY, SMNVEV (reference sequence). The CDR3 runs to 14 residues. This CDR3 reads CASGNRAGANVLTF. The DNA for the CDR3 is TGTGCCAGCGGAAACAGGGCTGGGGCCAACGTCCTGACTTTC.

This clonotype has only a few counts. The V and J genes are TRBV12-3 or TRBV12-4 and TRBJ1-2; D gene ambiguous. The CDR3 consists of 12 residues. Trimming took 1 base from V and 7 from J, leaving 7 bases between them. This chain's CDR3 is CASSLGYAGYTF. The CDR3 DNA sequence: TGTGCCAGCAGTTTAGGTTATGCTGGCTACACCTTC.

In its sample, this clonotype was seen many times. V is TRBV7-8 and J is TRBJ1-1, with D maybe TRBD1 (5 bases). This CDR3 spans 16 amino acids. Germline CDR1 reads SGHVS; CDR2 reads FQNEAQ. The V gene lost 5 bases and the J gene lost 2 bases, with 18 bases spanning the gap. The DNA of the CDR3 is TGTGCCAGCAGCCGTATTGCGGACACACTCAACACTGAAGCTTTCTTT. It is translated as CASSRIADTLNTEAFF.

This clonotype was recorded many times. The V call is TRBV7-3, the J call TRBJ2-3; D is perhaps TRBD2 (5 bases). Between the trimmed V and J ends, which lost 0 bases and 8 bases, there was a span of 12 bases. The CDR3 length is 14 residues. Germline CDR1 reads SGHTA; CDR2 reads FQGTGA. CDR3 DNA: TGTGCCAGCAGCTTAACGCGGGCTCAAGGTACGCAGTATTTT. As protein: CASSLTRAQGTQYF.